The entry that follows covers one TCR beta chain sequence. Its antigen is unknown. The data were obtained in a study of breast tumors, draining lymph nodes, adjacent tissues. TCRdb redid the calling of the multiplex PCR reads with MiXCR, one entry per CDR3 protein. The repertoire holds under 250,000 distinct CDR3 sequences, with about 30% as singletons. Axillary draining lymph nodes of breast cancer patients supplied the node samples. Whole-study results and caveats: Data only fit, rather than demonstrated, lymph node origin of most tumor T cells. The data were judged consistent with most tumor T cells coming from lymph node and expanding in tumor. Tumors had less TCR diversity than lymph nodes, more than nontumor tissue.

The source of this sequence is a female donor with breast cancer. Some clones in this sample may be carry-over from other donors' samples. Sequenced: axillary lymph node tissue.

The CDR3 spells CASSTGQGTGGSPLHF. CDR3 sequence (DNA): TGCGCCAGCAGCACCGGACAGGGAACAGGAGGTTCACCCCTCCACTTT. The chain employs TRBV5-1 and TRBJ1-6; 8 bases line up with TRBD1. The CDR3 loop spans 16 amino acids. CDR1 SGHRS and CDR2 YFSETQ come from the germline V gene. After removal of 4 bases from V and 9 bases from J, the junction contained 12 bases not matched to a gene. The full variable domain, its missing parts supplied by reference TRBV5-1 and TRBJ1-6, is KAGVTQTPRYLIKTRGQQVTLSCSPISGHRSVSWYQQTPGQGLQFLFEYFSETQRNKGNFPGRFSGRQFSNSRSEMNVSTLELGDSALYLCASSTGQGTGGSPLHFGNGTRLTVT.